This TCR beta chain was documented in a study of early stage breast cancer tumors. Broader study findings: Comparing each tissue with blood distinguished tumor from normal in about 90% of the 16 patients. Most shared enriched TCRB sequences were commonly generated ones.

This table comes from immunoSEQ multiplex PCR, and its TCRdb copy is limited to in-frame clones, with some not included. The repertoire holds over 40,000 clones, with around 80% as singletons. For this clone: The antigen remains unidentified.

The source is a person between 35 and 49 years old with breast cancer. Sequenced material: blood.

CDR3 in DNA: TGTGCCAGCAGCTTCTCTCTTTCCACCCCTAGTGGGGTATACAATGAGCAGTTCTTC. Protein product: CASSFSLSTPSGVYNEQFF. V and J are TRBV5-8 and TRBJ2-1; D is uncertain. The CDR3 extends over 19 amino acids. Germline CDR1 SGHTS, CDR2 YDEGEE. V was clipped by 2 bases and J by 4 bases, with 25 bases between them.